Detailed here is one T cell receptor (beta chain). The antigen remains unidentified. The sample originates from a study of Graves' ophthalmopathy and Graves' hyperthyroidism. Broader study findings: The 13-signature model separated ophthalmopathy from stable hyperthyroidism at roughly 88% sensitivity and around 77% specificity. Appearing in blood as well were most expanded thyroid clonotypes above 0.001 frequency.

Researchers turned away patients with other autoimmune diseases, uncontrolled infections, pregnancy or lactation. PBMCs came from more than 7.5 ml of fresh peripheral blood. Amplification of TCR beta CDR3 regions used RNA transcripts. HTBI primers were employed in first-round RT-PCR, then a second-round multiplex PCR followed. TCRdb analysed the multiplex PCR reads with MiXCR anew, one entry per CDR3 protein. The table lists roughly 500,000 distinct CDR3 sequences, 13% to 15% of them singletons. The TCR originated in a woman aged 25-40 years with Graves' ophthalmopathy. The sequenced material came from blood.

The CDR3 here is CASSLGDTQETQYF. CDR3 nucleotide sequence: TGTGCCAGCAGTTTGGGGGACACTCAAGAGACCCAGTACTTC. The V call is TRBV12-3 or TRBV12-4, the J call TRBJ2-5; D may be TRBD1 (6 bases). Trimming took off 3 bases at V and 2 bases at J, with 10 bases between the two ends. This CDR3 has 14 amino acids.